This T cell receptor (beta chain) was found in a study of shared clonotypes between healthy human individuals. Background on the study: Every donor yielded three CD4 naive, three CD4 memory, two CD8 naive and one CD8 memory plate.

The germline V and J ends were trimmed by 0 bases and 5 bases, with 6 bases remaining between them. CDR1 LGHNA and CDR2 YSLEER come from the germline V gene. The CDR3 totals 13 residues. Terminally differentiated effector memory CD45RA+ cells were left out of the naive CD8 fraction, which was CD45RO-negative and positively selected for CCR7. Donors were healthy HIV-negative adults without recent acute infections or vaccinations. TCRdb's copy holds only in-frame clones and misses some; the assay was immunoSEQ multiplex PCR. The sample holds 800,000 to 950,000 clones; 96% are singletons and the top ten take roughly 0.23%.

Sequences were obtained from naive CD8+ T cells sorted from blood. V usage is TRBV4-3 and J usage is TRBJ2-3; D gene unclear. The clonotype originates from a man between 25 and 39 years old in good health. The CDR3 is CASSQEREDTQYF. In nucleotides, the CDR3 is TGCGCCAGCAGCCAAGAGAGAGAAGATACGCAGTATTTT.